The 25 T cell receptor beta chains below were found in one sample sequenced in a study of monozygotic twins with inflammatory bowel disease. TCRdb reprocessed the 5' RACE reads and reports one entry per CDR3 protein, with no DNA. In total, the table holds fewer than 400,000 distinct CDR3 sequences. The material sequenced was blood. These receptors were taken from a human donor with ulcerative colitis or Crohn's disease, or a healthy co-twin of an affected twin (not recorded which).

The chain combines TRBV28 with TRBJ1-3; the D call of TRBD1 rests on TCRdb alone, since no DNA is present to check it. Germline V gene sequence: CDR1 MDHEN, CDR2 SYDVKM. This CDR3 spans 13 amino acids. Here the CDR3 reads CASSRDRRNTIYF.

The chain couples TRBV5-1 to TRBJ2-6. Looked up from germline, CDR1 is SGHRS and CDR2 is YFSETQ. The CDR3 totals 15 residues. This CDR3 reads CASSLFTSGANVLTF.

The chain carries TRBV6-2 or TRBV6-3 and TRBJ2-1; TCRdb proposes TRBD2, but this gene call is untestable without DNA. The CDR3 runs to 16 residues. Germline V gene data show CDR1 as MNHEY and CDR2 as SVGEGT. The CDR3 is CASSYLAGRSEDEQFF.

This rearrangement joins TRBV12-3 or TRBV12-4 to TRBJ2-5; TCRdb gives TRBD1 as the D gene, but with no DNA this cannot be confirmed. CDR3 length: 14 residues. CDR3 sequence: CASSSLGGQETQYF.

V gene TRBV23-1 combines with J gene TRBJ2-3; without DNA, the TCRdb call of TRBD2 cannot be checked. TRBV23-1 belongs to the ORF category, with a function that is uncertain. The CDR3 runs to 18 residues. CDR3 protein: CASKQTNGLAGSTDTQYF.

This sequence joins TRBV9 and TRBJ2-3. Germline CDR1 SGDLS, CDR2 YYNGEE. The CDR3 runs 16 residues. CDR3 in amino acids: CASSVDLLVSTDTQYF. The variable domain in full, completed from reference TRBV9 and TRBJ2-3, reads DSGVTQTPKHLITATGQRVTLRCSPRSGDLSVYWYQQSLDQGLQFLIQYYNGEERAKGNILERFSAQQFPDLHSELNLSSLELGDSALYFCASSVDLLVSTDTQYFGPGTRLTVL.

V is TRBV5-4 and J is TRBJ2-6. Germline V gene lookup returns CDR1 SGHNT and CDR2 YYREEE (reference sequence). This CDR3 region has 15 residues. The CDR3 region is CASSWDISGANVLTF.

V gene TRBV6-2 or TRBV6-3 combines with J gene TRBJ1-5; without DNA, the TCRdb call of TRBD1 cannot be checked. CDR3 length: 13 amino acids. Germline V lookup: CDR1 MNHEY, CDR2 SVGEGT. CDR3 protein: CASSYPWDQPQHF.

This chain uses TRBV5-1 with TRBJ1-2; TCRdb calls TRBD1, which cannot be checked without DNA. The CDR3 covers 16 residues. Germline V gene data show CDR1 as SGHRS and CDR2 as YFSETQ. CDR3 region: CASSLPGQGVAYGYTF.

The V call is TRBV18, the J call TRBJ2-3; TCRdb designates TRBD1, a call that cannot be tested without DNA. CDR3 length equals 14 residues. Looked up from germline, CDR1 is KGHSH and CDR2 is LQKENI. This CDR3 reads CASSRGTGTDTQYF.

This rearrangement joins TRBV2 to TRBJ2-7; the TCRdb call, TRBD2, lacks DNA for checking. The CDR3 has 15 residues. CDR1 and CDR2 from the germline V gene are SNHLY and FYNNEI. Here the CDR3 reads CASSEALRRGGEQYF.

The genes are TRBV12-3 or TRBV12-4 and TRBJ1-1; TCRdb names TRBD1, which stays unverified in the absence of DNA. The CDR3 length is 16 residues. CDR3 protein: CASSSATGGINTEAFF.

CDR3 sequence: CASLTLAGGPGEQFF. The gene calls are TRBV12-3 or TRBV12-4 and TRBJ2-1; TCRdb reports TRBD2, a call that lacks DNA to check it against. The CDR3 spans 15 residues.

This rearrangement joins TRBV7-2 to TRBJ2-7; the TCRdb call, TRBD1, lacks DNA for checking. CDR1 SGHTA and CDR2 FQGNSA come from the germline V gene. The CDR3 runs 14 residues. CDR3 sequence reads: CASSIYTGFYEQYF.

The J gene is TRBJ2-3, the V gene TRBV6-5; TCRdb designates TRBD2, a call that cannot be tested without DNA. There are 17 residues in the CDR3. CDR1 MNHEY and CDR2 SVGAGI come from the germline V gene. CDR3: CASSYLRLAGNTDTQYF.

The chain has TRBV6-2 or TRBV6-3 and TRBJ2-7; TCRdb names TRBD1, which stays unverified in the absence of DNA. This CDR3 comprises 12 residues. CDR1 and CDR2 (germline): MNHEY, SVGEGT. The CDR3 here is CASSRGTYEQYF.

The V and J genes are TRBV12-3 or TRBV12-4 and TRBJ2-7; TCRdb reports TRBD2, a call that lacks DNA to check it against. This CDR3 comprises 13 residues. This CDR3 reads CASQRDWTYEQYF.

This chain connects TRBV7-2 to TRBJ2-3. The CDR3 covers 11 residues. Germline V gene lookup returns CDR1 SGHTA and CDR2 FQGNSA. CDR3 sequence reads: CASSPNHPQYF.

The chain uses TRBV12-3 or TRBV12-4 and TRBJ1-4; with no DNA, the TCRdb D assignment of TRBD1 cannot be verified. The CDR3 totals 14 residues. CDR3 region: CASSLQGFNEKLFF.

This chain connects TRBV4-3 to TRBJ2-4; without DNA, the TCRdb call of TRBD1 cannot be checked. CDR1 and CDR2 (germline): LGHNA, YSLEER. The CDR3 is 15 residues long. The CDR3 sequence: CASSQGGGVKNIQYF.

The chain recombines TRBV12-1 with TRBJ1-1; the TCRdb call, TRBD1, lacks DNA for checking. TRBV12-1 corresponds to a pseudogene. CDR3 length: 13 residues. The CDR3 reads CASSPGTTAEAFF.

The CDR3 sequence is CSARGLTGKSSYNSPLHF. The rearrangement links TRBV20-1 to TRBJ1-6; TCRdb's assignment of TRBD1 cannot be checked, as there is no DNA. The length of the CDR3 is 18 residues. Germline V gives CDR1 DFQATT, CDR2 SNEGSKA (reference sequence).

The rearrangement links TRBV6-2 or TRBV6-3 to TRBJ1-5; lacking DNA, the TRBD1 call made by TCRdb goes unchecked. The CDR3 is 15 residues long. The germline CDR1 and CDR2 sequences are MNHEY and SVGEGT. CDR3 loop: CASRPGQGGNQPQHF.

V and J are TRBV6-2 or TRBV6-3 and TRBJ1-5; TCRdb gives TRBD1 as the D gene, but with no DNA this cannot be confirmed. Looked up from germline, CDR1 is MNHEY and CDR2 is SVGEGT. The length of the CDR3 is 16 residues. This chain's CDR3 is CASSYAGQGAGQPQHF.

V gene TRBV7-2 combines with J gene TRBJ2-2; TCRdb lists TRBD1, though no DNA is available to test this call. The CDR3 spans 14 residues. Germline-derived CDR1 and CDR2 are SGHTA and FQGNSA. CDR3 amino acids: CASTGRTNTGELFF.